This entry concerns a single T cell receptor (beta chain). No antigen is known for it. Germline CDR1 is SQVTM and CDR2 is ANQGSEA. The CDR3 totals 16 residues. The V and J ends lost 4 bases and 0 bases, in that order; junction bases with no gene match: 8. TCRdb analysed the RT-PCR reads with MiXCR anew, one entry per CDR3 protein. The sample yields 500,000 to 600,000 distinct CDR3 sequences, 10% to 15% seen once. This specimen belongs to a study of response to subunit inactivated influenza vaccine. Study conclusions and caveats: After each seasonal influenza vaccination, few new T cells are recruited, the authors suggested.

The specimen was PBMCs from blood, collected roughly 46 days after vaccination. The sequence was collected from a man aged 45 to 65 who received an inactivated influenza vaccine. The V gene is TRBV29-1, the J gene TRBJ2-3; 9 nucleotides agree with TRBD2. CDR3 in DNA: TGCAGCGTTGGGGGACTAGCAGATGCTAGCACAGATACGCAGTATTTT. This codes for CSVGGLADASTDTQYF.